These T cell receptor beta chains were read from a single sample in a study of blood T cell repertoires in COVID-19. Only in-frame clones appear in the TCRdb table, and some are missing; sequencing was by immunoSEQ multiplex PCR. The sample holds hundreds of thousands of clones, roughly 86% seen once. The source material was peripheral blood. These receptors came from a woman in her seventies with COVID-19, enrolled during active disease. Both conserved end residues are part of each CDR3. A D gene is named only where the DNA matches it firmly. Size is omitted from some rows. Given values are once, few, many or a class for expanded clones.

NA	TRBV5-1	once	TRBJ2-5	TGCGCCAGCAGCCCCGGAGGAGGGCGCGAGACCCAGTACTTC	CASSPGGGRETQYF
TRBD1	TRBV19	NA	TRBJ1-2	TGTGCCAGTAGTATTCGGACAGGGGGGCGTTGGTATGGCTACACCTTC	CASSIRTGGRWYGYTF
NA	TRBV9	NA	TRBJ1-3	TGTGCCAGCAGCGGCGGGGACCGCCGAAACACCATATATTTT	CASSGGDRRNTIYF
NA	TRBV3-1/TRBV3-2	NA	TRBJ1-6	TGTGCCAGCAGCCATGGGGGGGAGAACCACTTT	CASSHGGENHF
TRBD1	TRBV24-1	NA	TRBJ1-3	TGTGCCACCAGTGATGGGACAGGGGGAGCCGGAAACACCATATATTTT	CATSDGTGGAGNTIYF
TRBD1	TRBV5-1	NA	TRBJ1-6	TGCGCCAGCAGCTTGGCCGACAGGGACCATAATTCACCCCTCCACTTT	CASSLADRDHNSPLHF
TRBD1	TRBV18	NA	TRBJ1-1	TGTGCCAGCTCACCACCGATAGGGACAGGGTGGAACACTGAAGCTTTCTTT	CASSPPIGTGWNTEAFF
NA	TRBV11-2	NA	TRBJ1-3	TGTGCCAGCAGCTTAGGGCTGGCTTCCTCTGGAAACACCATATATTTT	CASSLGLASSGNTIYF
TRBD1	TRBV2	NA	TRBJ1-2	TGTGCCAGCAGTGAAAGTGGTAGGGGGCGCGTCGGCTACACCTTC	CASSESGRGRVGYTF
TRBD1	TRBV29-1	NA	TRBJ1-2	TGTAGCGTTGAAGGCACAGGGGGCATAGTTGGCTACACCTTC	CSVEGTGGIVGYTF
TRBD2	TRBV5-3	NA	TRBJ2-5	TGTGCCAGAAGCTTGGCGGGACTAGTGACGGAGACCCAGTACTTC	CARSLAGLVTETQYF
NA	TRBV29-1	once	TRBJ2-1	TGCAGCGTCGGTCTAACAGGGTCGGGGAATGAGCAGTTCTTC	CSVGLTGSGNEQFF
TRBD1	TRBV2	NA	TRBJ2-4	TGTGCCAGCACCCCGGGACAGGGGGCTGTCAGCATTCAGTACTTC	CASTPGQGAVSIQYF
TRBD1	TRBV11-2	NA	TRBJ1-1	TGTGCCAGCAGCTCTACCGGGACAGCAAACACTGAAGCTTTCTTT	CASSSTGTANTEAFF
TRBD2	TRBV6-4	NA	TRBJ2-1	TGTGCCAGCAGTGACCCTACTAGCGGGGGGTACAATGAGCAGTTCTTC	CASSDPTSGGYNEQFF
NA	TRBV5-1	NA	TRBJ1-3	TGCGCCAGCAGCTTGGTGGCGGATGGAAACACCATATATTTT	CASSLVADGNTIYF
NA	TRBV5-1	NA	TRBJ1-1	TGCGCCAGCAGCCCGTCGCTGGCCCCCACTGAAGCTTTCTTT	CASSPSLAPTEAFF
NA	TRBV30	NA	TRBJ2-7	TGTGCCTGGAGGAAGGGGATCTGGCCCTACGAGCAGTACTTC	CAWRKGIWPYEQYF
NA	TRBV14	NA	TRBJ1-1	TGTGCCAGCAGCCCGGCCCCGACAGCGATGAACACTGAAGCTTTCTTT	CASSPAPTAMNTEAFF
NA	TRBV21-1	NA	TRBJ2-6	TGTGCCAGCAGCAAGGCACACCCCTCTGGGGCCAACGTCCTGACTTTC	CASSKAHPSGANVLTF
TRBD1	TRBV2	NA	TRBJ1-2	TGTGCCAGCAGGCAGCGAGTTCTGGGACAGGGAAAGTTTTCCACCTTC	CASRQRVLGQGKFSTF
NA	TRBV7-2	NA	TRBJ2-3	TGTGCCAGCAGCTTTTCGAAGCTTTACCTCACAGATACGCAGTATTTT	CASSFSKLYLTDTQYF
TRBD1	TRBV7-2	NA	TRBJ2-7	TGTGCCAGCAGCTTTAGGACAGGGGGCAAGTACTTC	CASSFRTGGKYF
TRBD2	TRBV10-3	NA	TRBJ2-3	TGTGCCATCAGTGAGTCTGAGCGGGGCGAGGATACGCAGTATTTT	CAISESERGEDTQYF
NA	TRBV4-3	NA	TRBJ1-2	TGCGCCAGCAGCCAAGATCGGGGGGCGCGTGGCTATGGCTACACCTTC	CASSQDRGARGYGYTF
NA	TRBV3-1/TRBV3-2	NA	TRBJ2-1	TGTGCCAGCAGCACCAAGATCAGGGGACCCTCCTACAATGAGCAGTTCTTC	CASSTKIRGPSYNEQFF
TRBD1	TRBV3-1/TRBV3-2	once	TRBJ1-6	TGTGCCAGCAGAGGTGGGGGGACAGGGCGATCACCCCTCCACTTT	CASRGGGTGRSPLHF
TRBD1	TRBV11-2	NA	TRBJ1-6	TGTGCCAGCAGCTTTTTACAGGGGCATTATAATTCACCCCTCCACTTT	CASSFLQGHYNSPLHF
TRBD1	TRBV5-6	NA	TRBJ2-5	TGTGCCAGCAGCATCCAGGGGGCCCTCCAAGAGACCCAGTACTTC	CASSIQGALQETQYF
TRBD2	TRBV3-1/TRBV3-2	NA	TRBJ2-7	TGTGCCAGCAGTTTAGCGGGGGGGCCCTACGAGCAGTACTTC	CASSLAGGPYEQYF
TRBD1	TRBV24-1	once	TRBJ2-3	TGTGCCACCGGACCCGGACAGGCTAGAACAGATACGCAGTATTTT	CATGPGQARTDTQYF
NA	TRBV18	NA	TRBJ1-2	TGTGCCAGCTCACCAGGGGACACACCCGATACCTTC	CASSPGDTPDTF
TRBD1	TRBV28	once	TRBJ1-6	TGTGCCAGCAGTTTGTTAATCGGACAGGGGGCGCACTCTGGTTCACCCCTCCACTTT	CASSLLIGQGAHSGSPLHF
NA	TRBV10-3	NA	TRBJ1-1	TGTGCCATCAAAAAGGGGGACACTGAAGCTTTCTTT	CAIKKGDTEAFF
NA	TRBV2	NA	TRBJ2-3	TGTGCCAGCAGTGAAGTTTTGACGGGAAGGGATACGCAGTATTTT	CASSEVLTGRDTQYF
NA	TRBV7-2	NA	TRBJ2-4	TGTGCCAGCAGCTTTCCTCTTACCGCCAGCGTGGCCAAAAACATTCAGTACTTC	CASSFPLTASVAKNIQYF
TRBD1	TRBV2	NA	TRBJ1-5	TGTGCCAGCAGCTACTCTGGGACAGGGGTAGATCAGCCCCAGCATTTT	CASSYSGTGVDQPQHF
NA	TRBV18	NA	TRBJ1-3	TGTGCCAGCTCACCCGTGCGGGATGTCTCTGGAAACACCATATATTTT	CASSPVRDVSGNTIYF
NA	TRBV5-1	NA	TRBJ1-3	TGCGCCAGCAGCTTGATCCCAGGCTCTGGAAACACCATATATTTT	CASSLIPGSGNTIYF